One and the same sample provided the 19 T cell receptor beta chains below, sequenced in a study of siplizumab effects on memory and regulatory T cells. Measured with immunoSEQ multiplex PCR; TCRdb has only the in-frame clones, and not every one. Of tens of thousands of clones listed, approximately 96% are singletons. Sequencing input: naive CD4+ T cells sorted from blood. The receptors originated from a human donor in good health.

V is TRBV10-3 and J is TRBJ2-1; 12 positions match TRBD1. Germline CDR1 ENHRY, CDR2 SYGVKD. The CDR3 length is 14 residues. With 10 bases clipped from V and 4 bases from J, the junction kept 5 bases outside the gene matches. The CDR3 nucleotides read TGTGCCACCACGGGACAGGGGGCTTACAATGAGCAGTTCTTC. Amino acids: CATTGQGAYNEQFF.

V is TRBV5-1 and J is TRBJ2-5; the match to TRBD2 covers 11 bases. This CDR3 region has 17 residues. Germline V gene sequence: CDR1 SGHRS, CDR2 YFSETQ. Trimming cost V 0 bases and J 5 bases; bases outside gene matches: 9. CDR3 amino acids: CASSLGLAGGSAETQYF. CDR3 nucleotides: TGCGCCAGCAGCTTGGGGCTAGCGGGGGGTTCGGCTGAGACCCAGTACTTC.

V usage is TRBV9 and J usage is TRBJ2-3; 10 bases are shared with TRBD2. V trimming: 3 bases; J trimming: 1 base; junction bases outside the gene matches: 11. This CDR3 spans 18 amino acids. Germline lookup yields CDR1 SGDLS and CDR2 YYNGEE. In DNA form, the CDR3 reads TGTGCCAGCAGCGCATCCAGCGGGGGGGCCGGCCGCACAGATACGCAGTATTTT. Translating gives CASSASSGGAGRTDTQYF.

The chain recombines TRBV18 with TRBJ1-5; D is perhaps TRBD1 (5 bases). The CDR3 runs to 15 residues. Germline CDR1 is KGHSH and CDR2 is LQKENI. V shed 4 bases and J shed 0 bases, with 10 bases lying between them. CDR3 residues: CASSLGGDSNQPQHF. CDR3 sequence (DNA): TGTGCCAGCTCACTCGGGGGGGATAGCAATCAGCCCCAGCATTTT.

This chain joins TRBV5-1 and TRBJ2-7; the D gene is possibly TRBD1 (6 bases). V was cut by 2 bases and J by 0 bases, with 15 bases left in between. This CDR3 has 16 amino acids. Germline lookup yields CDR1 SGHRS and CDR2 YFSETQ. The CDR3 DNA sequence: TGCGCCAGCAGCTTCTTAAACAGGGTTCGCTCCTACGAGCAGTACTTC. Translated: CASSFLNRVRSYEQYF.

This clone appeared a single time. J is TRBJ2-1 and V is TRBV30; 8 positions match TRBD2. V trimming: 0 bases; J trimming: 7 bases; junction bases outside the gene matches: 5. CDR3 size: 14 residues. Germline-derived CDR1 and CDR2 are GTSNPN and SVGIG (reference sequence). CDR3 bases: TGTGCCTGGAGTGTCCGGACTAGCAGGAATGAGCAGTTCTTC. As protein: CAWSVRTSRNEQFF.

The rearrangement uses TRBV7-7 and TRBJ2-5; 8 nucleotides line up with TRBD2. After removal of 1 base from V and 1 base from J, the junction contained 5 bases not matched to a gene. The CDR3 extends over 16 amino acids. CDR1 SSHAT and CDR2 FNYEAQ come from the germline V gene (reference sequence). The CDR3 nucleotides are TGTGCCAGCAGCTTAGGGGCGGGGGGACTCCAAGAGACCCAGTACTTC. Protein sequence: CASSLGAGGLQETQYF.

The chain has TRBV2 and TRBJ2-5; 12 bases fit TRBD2. The germline CDR1 and CDR2 sequences are SNHLY and FYNNEI. V was pared by 3 bases and J by 4 bases, with 9 bases of the junction left unmatched. This CDR3 is built from 17 residues. The CDR3 reads CASSERLAGVSGETQYF. CDR3 DNA: TGTGCCAGCAGTGAGAGACTAGCGGGGGTCTCGGGAGAGACCCAGTACTTC.

The chain carries TRBV6-1 and TRBJ1-3; possibly TRBD1 for D (5 bases). CDR3 length: 16 amino acids. V dropped 2 bases and J dropped 0 bases, with 11 bases sitting between them. Per the germline V gene, CDR1 is MNHNS and CDR2 is SASEGT. The CDR3 is CASSEMGTASGNTIYF. The CDR3 DNA sequence: TGTGCCAGCAGTGAAATGGGGACGGCCTCTGGAAACACCATATATTTT.

This clone was found a few times. The chain is built from TRBV5-1 and TRBJ1-1; TRBD1 aligns across 10 bases. V shed 2 bases, J shed 1 base, and the junction held 2 bases outside the gene matches. CDR3 length: 15 amino acids. Germline assignment: CDR1 SGHRS and CDR2 YFSETQ. The CDR3 loop is CASSFRTGGNTEAFF. The CDR3, as DNA: TGCGCCAGCAGCTTCCGGACAGGGGGGAACACTGAAGCTTTCTTT.

This chain uses TRBV15 with TRBJ2-5, with D possibly TRBD2 on 6 matching bases. This CDR3 is 12 amino acids long. V was trimmed by 5 bases and J by 5 bases, leaving 9 bases between them. Germline assignment: CDR1 LNHNV and CDR2 YYDKDF (reference sequence). The chain's CDR3 is CATSSSAETQYF. The CDR3 DNA sequence: TGTGCCACCAGCTCTAGCGCGGAGACCCAGTACTTC.

This chain joins TRBV11-2 and TRBJ1-3; the match to TRBD1 covers 9 bases. Germline trimming cut 3 bases from V and 0 bases from J; bases unmatched to any gene: 9. Per germline, CDR1 SGHAT and CDR2 FQNNGV. There are 18 residues in the CDR3. Written as DNA, the CDR3 is TGTGCCAGCAGCTTGATCGGGACAGGGACCTTCTCTGGAAACACCATATATTTT. Amino acids: CASSLIGTGTFSGNTIYF. Supplemented by reference TRBV11-2 and TRBJ1-3, the full variable domain reads EAGVAQSPRYKIIEKRQSVAFWCNPISGHATLYWYQQILGQGPKLLIQFQNNGVVDDSQLPKDRFSAERLKGVDSTLKIQPAKLEDSAVYLCASSLIGTGTFSGNTIYFGEGSWLTVV.

The rearrangement links TRBV5-1 to TRBJ1-4, with 8 bases fitting TRBD1. J was trimmed by 3 bases and V by 4 bases; bases with no gene match: 8. In germline, CDR1 is SGHRS, CDR2 YFSETQ. This CDR3 contains 16 residues. The CDR3 bases are TGCGCCAGCAGCCCAGGGGGCGCTGGGGCTAATGAAAAACTGTTTTTT. Translating it yields CASSPGGAGANEKLFF.

This rearrangement joins TRBV19 to TRBJ1-1; weak D call: TRBD1 (5 bases). CDR3 length: 14 amino acids. Trimming shortened V by 3 bases and J by 0 bases, and 8 bases separated the two germline ends. Per the germline V gene, CDR1 is LNHDA and CDR2 is SQIVND (reference sequence). As DNA, the CDR3 is TGTGCCAGTAGTATTAACAGGATGAACACTGAAGCTTTCTTT. It codes for CASSINRMNTEAFF.

This chain joins TRBV27 and TRBJ1-4; D uncertain. V was cut by 8 bases and J by 6 bases, with 19 bases left in between. This CDR3 contains 15 residues. Per germline, CDR1 MNHEY and CDR2 SMNVEV (reference sequence). CDR3 DNA: TGTGCCAGCCGTGGGTCGGGAGGGTATTATGAAAAACTGTTTTTT. This gives the protein CASRGSGGYYEKLFF.

The rearrangement uses TRBV27 and TRBJ1-4; D unresolved. Trimming removed 9 bases at V and 4 bases at J, with 9 bases between. The CDR3 covers 12 residues. Germline V CDR1 and CDR2: MNHEY, SMNVEV (reference sequence). The CDR3 DNA reads TGTGCCAGTAGACGATTTAATGAAAAACTGTTTTTT. Its translation: CASRRFNEKLFF. The full variable domain, its missing parts supplied by reference TRBV27 and TRBJ1-4, is EAQVTQNPRYLITVTGKKLTVTCSQNMNHEYMSWYRQDPGLGLRQIYYSMNVEVTDKGDVPEGYKVSRKEKRNFPLILESPSPNQTSLYFCASRRFNEKLFFGSGTQLSVL.

This chain uses TRBV9 with TRBJ2-5, with D possibly being TRBD1 (5 bases). The CDR3 runs 13 residues. Per the germline V gene, CDR1 is SGDLS and CDR2 is YYNGEE. Trimming cost V 2 bases and J 4 bases, with 9 bases left between them. CDR3 protein: CASSVSGLETQYF. Here the CDR3 DNA reads TGTGCCAGCAGCGTGTCAGGGCTAGAGACCCAGTACTTC.

The chain combines TRBV10-1 with TRBJ2-1; D possibly matches TRBD1 or TRBD2 (5 bases each). This CDR3 contains 13 residues. Germline values: CDR1 WNHNN, CDR2 SYGVQD (reference sequence). Trimming took off 2 bases at V and 7 bases at J, with 9 bases between the two ends. This CDR3 is CASSEMRGNEQFF. The CDR3 nucleotides read TGCGCCAGCAGTGAGATGAGGGGTAATGAGCAGTTCTTC.

CDR3 DNA sequence: TGCGCCAGCAGTGTTCAGGGTTTGGAGACCCAGTACTTC. Translation: CASSVQGLETQYF. The rearrangement joins TRBV10-1 to TRBJ2-5; tentative D call: TRBD1 (5 bases). Trimming left V 4 bases short and J 5 bases short, with 11 bases between. Germline CDR1 and CDR2: WNHNN and SYGVQD (reference sequence). The CDR3 runs to 13 residues.